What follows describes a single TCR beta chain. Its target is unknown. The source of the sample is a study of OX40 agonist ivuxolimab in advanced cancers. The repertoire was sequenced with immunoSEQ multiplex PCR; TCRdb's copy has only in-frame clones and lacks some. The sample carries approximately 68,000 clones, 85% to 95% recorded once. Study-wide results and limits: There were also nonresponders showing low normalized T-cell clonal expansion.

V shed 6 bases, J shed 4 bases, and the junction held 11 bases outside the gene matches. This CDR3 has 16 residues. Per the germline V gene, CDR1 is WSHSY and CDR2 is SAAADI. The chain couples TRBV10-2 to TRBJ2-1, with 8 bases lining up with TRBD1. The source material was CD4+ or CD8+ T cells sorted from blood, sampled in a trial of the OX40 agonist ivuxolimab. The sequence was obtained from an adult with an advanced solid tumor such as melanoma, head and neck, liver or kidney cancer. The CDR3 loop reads CASRPDRGSEYNEQFF. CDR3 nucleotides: TGCGCCAGCAGGCCCGACAGGGGAAGTGAGTACAATGAGCAGTTCTTC.